This is a list of T cell receptor beta chains from one sample in a study of blood T cell repertoires in COVID-19. TCRdb's table, derived via immunoSEQ multiplex PCR, lists solely in-frame clones and lacks some. The sample has tens of thousands of clones; approximately 84% are singletons. The sequencing sample was made of peripheral blood. The receptors come from a man between 65 and 85 years old with acute or convalescent COVID-19. Both conserved end residues are part of each CDR3. Each record gives: clone size, V gene, D gene, J gene, CDR3 DNA, CDR3 protein. D genes are given only for firm matches. Rows may omit the clone size; those that give it use once, few, many or a size class.

abundance: -
v_gene: TRBV28
d_gene: -
j_gene: TRBJ1-5
CDR3nt: TGTGCGACCGGGGTGGGCAATCAGCCCCAGCATTTT
CDR3aa: CATGVGNQPQHF

abundance: -
v_gene: TRBV2
d_gene: -
j_gene: TRBJ2-5
CDR3nt: TGTGCCAGCAGATGGGACACCCAAGAGACCCAGTACTTC
CDR3aa: CASRWDTQETQYF

abundance: -
v_gene: TRBV7-2
d_gene: TRBD1
j_gene: TRBJ2-7
CDR3nt: TGTGCCAGCAGCTTCAGACAGGGGCCGGTCGAGCAGTACTTC
CDR3aa: CASSFRQGPVEQYF

abundance: -
v_gene: TRBV7-8
d_gene: -
j_gene: TRBJ2-1
CDR3nt: TGTGCCAGCAGTTTAGACAGTTCCTACAATGAGCAGTTCTTC
CDR3aa: CASSLDSSYNEQFF

abundance: few
v_gene: TRBV6-2/TRBV6-3
d_gene: -
j_gene: TRBJ1-6
CDR3nt: TGTGCCAGCAGTTACCCCACAGGGATGAATTCACCCCTCCACTTT
CDR3aa: CASSYPTGMNSPLHF

abundance: -
v_gene: TRBV6-6
d_gene: TRBD1
j_gene: TRBJ1-1
CDR3nt: TGTGCCAGCAGTTCCCCGACAGGGCTGGGCACTGAAGCTTTCTTT
CDR3aa: CASSSPTGLGTEAFF

abundance: -
v_gene: TRBV25-1
d_gene: -
j_gene: TRBJ1-6
CDR3nt: TGTGCCAGCGCAGGGTTTTTAGATTCACCCCTCCACTTT
CDR3aa: CASAGFLDSPLHF

abundance: -
v_gene: TRBV6-6
d_gene: TRBD2
j_gene: TRBJ2-2
CDR3nt: TGTGCCAGCAGCCAAACCCCGGGACAGGGGGGACTAGCGGGATTTCCTGGGGAGCTGTTTTTT
CDR3aa: CASSQTPGQGGLAGFPGELFF

abundance: -
v_gene: TRBV9
d_gene: -
j_gene: TRBJ1-2
CDR3nt: TGTGCCAGCAGCTCGCAGGATTATGGCTACACCTTC
CDR3aa: CASSSQDYGYTF

abundance: -
v_gene: TRBV30
d_gene: -
j_gene: TRBJ1-1
CDR3nt: TGTGCCTGGAGTCGACTGGGGCGCGGAACTGAAGCTTTCTTT
CDR3aa: CAWSRLGRGTEAFF

abundance: -
v_gene: TRBV20-1
d_gene: TRBD1
j_gene: TRBJ1-4
CDR3nt: TGCAGAGCGAGTCAATCCTGGGGACAGGGGGAAAAACTGTTTTTT
CDR3aa: CRASQSWGQGEKLFF

abundance: once
v_gene: TRBV19
d_gene: TRBD1
j_gene: TRBJ1-5
CDR3nt: TGTGCCAGTAGTGTGGGACAGCGCAATCAGCCCCAGCATTTT
CDR3aa: CASSVGQRNQPQHF

abundance: -
v_gene: TRBV7-9
d_gene: TRBD1
j_gene: TRBJ1-4
CDR3nt: TGTGCCAGCGCCCCAGGGGGGACAAACAATGAAAAACTGTTTTTT
CDR3aa: CASAPGGTNNEKLFF

abundance: -
v_gene: TRBV4-1
d_gene: TRBD2
j_gene: TRBJ2-7
CDR3nt: TGCGCCAGCAGCCAAGACCAGCTGGCTAGCGGATTCTCCTACGAGCAGTACTTC
CDR3aa: CASSQDQLASGFSYEQYF

abundance: few
v_gene: TRBV28
d_gene: -
j_gene: TRBJ1-1
CDR3nt: TGTGCCAGCAGTACCCGACAGCGATTGAACACTGAAGCTTTCTTT
CDR3aa: CASSTRQRLNTEAFF

abundance: few
v_gene: TRBV3-1/TRBV3-2
d_gene: TRBD1
j_gene: TRBJ2-7
CDR3nt: TGTGCCAGCAGCCAAGGGGCAGGGGGAAGCGAGCAGTACTTC
CDR3aa: CASSQGAGGSEQYF

abundance: -
v_gene: TRBV11-2
d_gene: TRBD1
j_gene: TRBJ2-7
CDR3nt: TGTGCCAGCAGCTCAGTCGACAGGGGAATCGACGAGCAGTACTTC
CDR3aa: CASSSVDRGIDEQYF

abundance: once
v_gene: TRBV3-1/TRBV3-2
d_gene: -
j_gene: TRBJ1-4
CDR3nt: TGTGCCAGCAGCTCATCCCCAACTAATGAAAAACTGTTTTTT
CDR3aa: CASSSSPTNEKLFF

abundance: -
v_gene: TRBV11-2
d_gene: TRBD2
j_gene: TRBJ2-7
CDR3nt: TGTGCCAGCAGCTTAGCTTTTAGCGGGAAGACCTACGAGCAGTACTTC
CDR3aa: CASSLAFSGKTYEQYF

abundance: -
v_gene: TRBV5-5
d_gene: -
j_gene: TRBJ2-7
CDR3nt: TGTGCCAGCAGCTCTACTGGGGGACAAACCTACGAGCAGTACTTC
CDR3aa: CASSSTGGQTYEQYF

abundance: -
v_gene: TRBV28
d_gene: TRBD2
j_gene: TRBJ2-7
CDR3nt: TGTGCCAGCAGTTCCAATCTAGCGGGAGTTCTCTACGAGCAGTACTTC
CDR3aa: CASSSNLAGVLYEQYF

abundance: -
v_gene: TRBV19
d_gene: TRBD1
j_gene: TRBJ2-7
CDR3nt: TGTGCCAGTAGTACCCGGGACAGGGGGAACGGCGAGCAGTACTTC
CDR3aa: CASSTRDRGNGEQYF

abundance: -
v_gene: TRBV25-1
d_gene: -
j_gene: TRBJ1-2
CDR3nt: TGTGCCAGCAGTGATCCAGGGGAAGGCGGCTACACCTTC
CDR3aa: CASSDPGEGGYTF

abundance: once
v_gene: TRBV28
d_gene: TRBD1
j_gene: TRBJ2-5
CDR3nt: TGTGCCAGCGGGGACAGGGGGCGACTGTACCAAGAGACCCAGTACTTC
CDR3aa: CASGDRGRLYQETQYF

abundance: -
v_gene: TRBV6-1
d_gene: -
j_gene: TRBJ1-5
CDR3nt: TGTGCCAGCAGTGAATTCACCTCCAGAAATTCAAATCAGCCCCAGCATTTT
CDR3aa: CASSEFTSRNSNQPQHF

abundance: -
v_gene: TRBV7-6
d_gene: -
j_gene: TRBJ1-6
CDR3nt: TGTGACCCGAGAGGGAGGCAGGGTAATTCACCCCTCCACTTT
CDR3aa: CDPRGRQGNSPLHF

abundance: -
v_gene: TRBV5-4
d_gene: TRBD1
j_gene: TRBJ2-5
CDR3nt: TGTGCCAGCAGCTCGGGGACAGGGGGCAGTTTAACCCAAGAGACCCAGTACTTC
CDR3aa: CASSSGTGGSLTQETQYF

abundance: -
v_gene: TRBV5-1
d_gene: -
j_gene: TRBJ1-6
CDR3nt: TGCGCCAGCAGCTTGATGGGGGCTGATAATTCACCCCTCCACTTT
CDR3aa: CASSLMGADNSPLHF

abundance: few
v_gene: TRBV29-1
d_gene: TRBD1
j_gene: TRBJ1-2
CDR3nt: TGCAGCGTTGAAGCGGGGGCAGGGGGACTCACTAACTATGGCTACACCTTC
CDR3aa: CSVEAGAGGLTNYGYTF

abundance: -
v_gene: TRBV6-5
d_gene: TRBD2
j_gene: TRBJ2-2
CDR3nt: TGTGCCAGCAGCTTACTAGCGGGGGGCGGGGAGCTGTTTTTT
CDR3aa: CASSLLAGGGELFF

abundance: -
v_gene: TRBV5-1
d_gene: TRBD1
j_gene: TRBJ1-3
CDR3nt: TGCGCCAGCAGCTCACGAACAGGGGGCGGTGGAAACACCATATATTTT
CDR3aa: CASSSRTGGGGNTIYF

abundance: -
v_gene: TRBV6-5
d_gene: -
j_gene: TRBJ1-6
CDR3nt: TGTGCCAGCAGTTACTCACAGATTATAAATAATTCACCCCTCCACTTT
CDR3aa: CASSYSQIINNSPLHF

abundance: -
v_gene: TRBV9
d_gene: TRBD2
j_gene: TRBJ2-1
CDR3nt: TGTGCCAGCAGCGTATCGGCTAGCGGGAGGACGACCTACAATGAGCAGTTCTTC
CDR3aa: CASSVSASGRTTYNEQFF

abundance: -
v_gene: TRBV19
d_gene: TRBD2
j_gene: TRBJ2-7
CDR3nt: TGTGCCAGTAGTCCGACTAGCGGGGCCCCCTACGAGCAGTACTTC
CDR3aa: CASSPTSGAPYEQYF

abundance: once
v_gene: TRBV6-1
d_gene: -
j_gene: TRBJ1-2
CDR3nt: TGTGCCAGCAGTGTAGGCGGGCTATTCCCGGTTGTAGGCTATGGCTACACCTTC
CDR3aa: CASSVGGLFPVVGYGYTF

abundance: once
v_gene: TRBV24-1
d_gene: TRBD1
j_gene: TRBJ2-5
CDR3nt: TGTGCCACCAGTGATGGACAGGGCGGGGAGACCCAGTACTTC
CDR3aa: CATSDGQGGETQYF

abundance: -
v_gene: TRBV19
d_gene: TRBD1
j_gene: TRBJ1-2
CDR3nt: TGTGCCAGTAGTATAGATTTCGGCACAGGGGGATATGGCTACACCTTC
CDR3aa: CASSIDFGTGGYGYTF

abundance: -
v_gene: TRBV5-1
d_gene: -
j_gene: TRBJ2-3
CDR3nt: TGCGCCAGCAGCTTGGCTAGAACGACTACAGATACGCAGTATTTT
CDR3aa: CASSLARTTTDTQYF

abundance: -
v_gene: TRBV11-3
d_gene: -
j_gene: TRBJ2-1
CDR3nt: TGTGCCAGCAGCGTTGGTGGGGACATAATGAAAGAGCAGTTCTTC
CDR3aa: CASSVGGDIMKEQFF

abundance: -
v_gene: TRBV18
d_gene: TRBD2
j_gene: TRBJ2-1
CDR3nt: TGTGCCAGCTCACCAACTAGCGGAGGGGGCTACAATGAGCAGTTCTTC
CDR3aa: CASSPTSGGGYNEQFF

abundance: few
v_gene: TRBV6-5
d_gene: TRBD1
j_gene: TRBJ1-1
CDR3nt: TGTGCCAGCAGGGACAGGACGAACACTGAAGCTTTCTTT
CDR3aa: CASRDRTNTEAFF

abundance: -
v_gene: TRBV11-3
d_gene: -
j_gene: TRBJ2-6
CDR3nt: TGTGCCAGCAGCCGCGGACAGTCTGGGGCCAACGTCCTGACTTTC
CDR3aa: CASSRGQSGANVLTF

abundance: -
v_gene: TRBV5-4
d_gene: TRBD1
j_gene: TRBJ2-5
CDR3nt: TGTGCCAGCAGCCCCGGACAGGGAGGGACCCAGTACTTC
CDR3aa: CASSPGQGGTQYF

abundance: -
v_gene: TRBV5-1
d_gene: TRBD1
j_gene: TRBJ1-4
CDR3nt: TGCGCCAGCAGCAGCGCCGGGACAGGGGGCGAAAAACTGTTTTTT
CDR3aa: CASSSAGTGGEKLFF

abundance: once
v_gene: TRBV6-2/TRBV6-3
d_gene: TRBD1
j_gene: TRBJ2-1
CDR3nt: TGTGCCAGCAGTTACCCGACAGGGTTCCTCTACAATGAGCAGTTCTTC
CDR3aa: CASSYPTGFLYNEQFF

abundance: -
v_gene: TRBV7-2
d_gene: TRBD2
j_gene: TRBJ2-3
CDR3nt: TGTGCCAGCAGCGACATTGGGACTAGCGGGGGGCCAGATACGCAGTATTTT
CDR3aa: CASSDIGTSGGPDTQYF

abundance: -
v_gene: TRBV5-8
d_gene: TRBD2
j_gene: TRBJ2-7
CDR3nt: TGTGCCAGCAGCTTAGCGGGGGGGCGGTCCTACGAGCAGTACTTC
CDR3aa: CASSLAGGRSYEQYF